This record looks at one T cell receptor beta chain sequence and its context. This entry belongs to a study of blood T cell repertoires in COVID-19. This CDR3 is built from 13 residues. Trimming cost V 5 bases and J 3 bases; bases outside gene matches: 3. Using immunoSEQ multiplex PCR, the repertoire was profiled, and TCRdb retains in-frame clones only, with some absent. This table has about 210,000 clones, 75% to 85% appearing once. This receptor was identified in a man aged 45-65 years with COVID-19, enrolled during active disease. Sequences were obtained from peripheral blood. The chain couples TRBV12-3 or TRBV12-4 to TRBJ2-7; 8 nucleotides align to TRBD1. The CDR3, as DNA: TGTGCCAGCAGTCTAGGACAGGGCTACGAGCAGTACTTC. Protein sequence: CASSLGQGYEQYF.